This TCR beta chain was recovered during a study of cytomegalovirus exposure and HLA in healthy donors. Study-wide results and limits: In a later analysis, an Asian-associated ancestry cluster reportedly showed fewer N-insertions than the approximately 640-donor mean.

13 Jbeta primers and 60 Vbeta primers were used for the PCR. Sequencing used immunoSEQ multiplex PCR; TCRdb keeps in-frame clones, though not all of them. This sample yields nearly 200,000 clones, of which over 80% are seen a single time; about 1.2% belongs to the top ten. This clone showed up just once. Its cognate antigen is unknown. The V end lost 8 bases, the J end lost 1 base, and 12 bases lay between the germline ends. Per the germline V gene, CDR1 is ENHRY and CDR2 is SYGVKD. This CDR3 is built from 14 residues. The sequenced sample was PBMCs. The TCR sequence derives from a man aged 30 to 45 in good health and CMV-seronegative. J is TRBJ1-5 and V is TRBV10-3, with a possible D match to TRBD1 (5 bases). Here the CDR3 reads CAIGGGRSNQPQHF. The CDR3 nucleotides are TGTGCCATCGGGGGTGGGAGGAGCAATCAGCCCCAGCATTTT.